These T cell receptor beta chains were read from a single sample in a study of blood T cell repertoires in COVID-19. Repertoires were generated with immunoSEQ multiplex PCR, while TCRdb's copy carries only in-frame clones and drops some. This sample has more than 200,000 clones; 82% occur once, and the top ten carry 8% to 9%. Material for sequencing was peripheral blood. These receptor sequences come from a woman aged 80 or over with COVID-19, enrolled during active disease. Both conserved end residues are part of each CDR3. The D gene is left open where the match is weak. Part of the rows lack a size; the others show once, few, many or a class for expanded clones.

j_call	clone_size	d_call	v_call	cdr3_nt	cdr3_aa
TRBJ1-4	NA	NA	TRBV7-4	TGTGCCAGCAGTCGCACAGGGTACGGTGAAAAACTGTTTTTT	CASSRTGYGEKLFF
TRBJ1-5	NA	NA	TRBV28	TGTGCCAGCAGCCGACGGCAGAGCGGGCAGGGTAGCAATCAGCCCCAGCATTTT	CASSRRQSGQGSNQPQHF
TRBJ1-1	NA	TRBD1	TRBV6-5	TGTGCCAGCAGTTTCTTGACAGGGGGCCGCTACCCAGCTTTCTTT	CASSFLTGGRYPAFF
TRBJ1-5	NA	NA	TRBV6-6	TGTGCCAGCAGTCCCGGAGGGCCCTATAGCAATCAGCCCCAGCATTTT	CASSPGGPYSNQPQHF
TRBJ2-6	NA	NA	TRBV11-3	TGTGCCAGCAGCCAGACAGAAAACTCTGGGGCCAACGTCCTGACTTTC	CASSQTENSGANVLTF
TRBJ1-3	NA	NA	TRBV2	TGTGCCAGCAGTGGCCAGTCTGGAAACACCATATATTTT	CASSGQSGNTIYF
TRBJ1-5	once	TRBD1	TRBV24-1	TGTGCCACCAGTGGGACAGGGTTAACACCCCAGCATTTT	CATSGTGLTPQHF
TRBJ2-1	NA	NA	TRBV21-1	TGTGCCAGACTCGGACTAGACCACAATGAGCAGTTCTTC	CARLGLDHNEQFF
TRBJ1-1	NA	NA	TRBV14	TGTGCCAGCAGCCAAGTCAGGGTGGGGCTTGATGAAGCTTTCTTT	CASSQVRVGLDEAFF
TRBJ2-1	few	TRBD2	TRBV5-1	TGCGCCAGCAGCCTAACTGGACTAGGATCCTTTAGCTCCTACAATGAGCAGTTCTTC	CASSLTGLGSFSSYNEQFF
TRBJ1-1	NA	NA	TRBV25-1	TGTGCCAGCACCTTCCTAGGGGGAACTGAAGCTTTCTTT	CASTFLGGTEAFF
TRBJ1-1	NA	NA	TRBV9	TGTGCCAGCAGCGTAGGAGTAAGGGGAAGGAGAAGAAACACTGAAGCTTTCTTT	CASSVGVRGRRRNTEAFF
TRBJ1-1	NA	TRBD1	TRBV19	TGTGCCAGTAGTATAGTGCAGGGGGCTGGTATTACTGAAGCTTTCTTT	CASSIVQGAGITEAFF
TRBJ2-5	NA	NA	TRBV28	TGTGCCAGCAGTTCCAGGGTGGCCGGGGAGACCCAGTACTTC	CASSSRVAGETQYF
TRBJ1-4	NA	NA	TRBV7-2	TGTGCCAGCAGCTTACAGCGCGGGGTTAATGAAAAACTGTTTTTT	CASSLQRGVNEKLFF
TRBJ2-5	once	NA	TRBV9	TGTGCCAGCAGCGGACAGCTGGGGGAGACCCAGTACTTC	CASSGQLGETQYF
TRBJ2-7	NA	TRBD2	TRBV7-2	TGTGCCAGCTTGGGCGGGGGAACCTACGAGCAGTACTTC	CASLGGGTYEQYF
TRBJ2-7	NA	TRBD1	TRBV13	TGTGCCAGCAGCCGAAAGGACAGGGGACACGAGCAGTACTTC	CASSRKDRGHEQYF
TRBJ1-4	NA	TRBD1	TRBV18	TGTGCCAGCTCACCACTCGCGGGACAGGGTAATGAAAAACTGTTTTTT	CASSPLAGQGNEKLFF
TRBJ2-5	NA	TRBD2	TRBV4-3	TGCGCCAGCAGCCAATCAATGCCGGGACTAGCGGGAGGGGAGACCCAGTACTTC	CASSQSMPGLAGGETQYF
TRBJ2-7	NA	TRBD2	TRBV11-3	TGTGCCAGCAGCTTATCAGCGGGGGCCTACGAGCAGTACTTC	CASSLSAGAYEQYF
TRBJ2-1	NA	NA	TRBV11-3	TGTGCCAGCAGCTTAGTTGCTGGGGCCGTCAATGAGCAGTTCTTC	CASSLVAGAVNEQFF
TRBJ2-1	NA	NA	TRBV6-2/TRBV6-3	TGTGCCAGCACCCCGGGGAAGCAGGGTGGCAATGAGCAGTTCTTC	CASTPGKQGGNEQFF
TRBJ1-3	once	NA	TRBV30	TGTGCCTGGAGTGTAAGGCGGCCGCTAGACTCTGGAAACACCATATATTTT	CAWSVRRPLDSGNTIYF
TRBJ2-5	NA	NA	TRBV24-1	TGTGCCACCAGTGGGCTAGCGACCAGACAAGAGACCCAGTACTTC	CATSGLATRQETQYF
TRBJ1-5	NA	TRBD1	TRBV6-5	TGTGCCAGCAGTCCTGGACAGGCCCTCAGGGCCCAGCATTTT	CASSPGQALRAQHF
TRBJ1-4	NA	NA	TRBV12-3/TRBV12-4	TGTGCCAGCAGTTTACTCAATGAAAAACTGTTTTTT	CASSLLNEKLFF
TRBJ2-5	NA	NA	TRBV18	TGTGCCAGCTCAACGCGACAAGAGACCCAGTACTTC	CASSTRQETQYF
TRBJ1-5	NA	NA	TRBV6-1	TGTGCCAGCAGTGAAATCCTCCTGTCCAATCAGCCCCAGCATTTT	CASSEILLSNQPQHF
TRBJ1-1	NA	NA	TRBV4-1	TGCGCCAGCAGGCAGGGTTGGGCCACTGAAGCTTTCTTT	CASRQGWATEAFF
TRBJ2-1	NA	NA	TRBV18	TGTGCCAGCTCACCAATGGGAGGTGAGCAGTTCTTC	CASSPMGGEQFF
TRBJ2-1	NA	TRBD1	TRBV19	TGTGCCAGTAGTATAGGGGACAGTATCTACAATGAGCAGTTCTTC	CASSIGDSIYNEQFF
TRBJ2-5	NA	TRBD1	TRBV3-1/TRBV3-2	TGTGCCAGCAGGAGGCTCGGGACAGGACAAGAGACCCAGTACTTC	CASRRLGTGQETQYF
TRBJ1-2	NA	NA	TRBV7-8	TGTGCCAGCAGGGAAACAGGTTCAGCTAACTATGGCTACACCTTC	CASRETGSANYGYTF
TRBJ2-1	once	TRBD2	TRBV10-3	TGTGCCAGTAGCGGGAGGGCCTTGAGGAATGAGCAGTTCTTC	CASSGRALRNEQFF
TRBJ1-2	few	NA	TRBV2	TGTGCCAGCATTTTTAACAGGGTCGAAAGCTACACCTTC	CASIFNRVESYTF
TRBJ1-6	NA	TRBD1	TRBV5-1	TGCGCCAGCACCCAGGGACAGGGTAATTCACCCCTCCACTTT	CASTQGQGNSPLHF
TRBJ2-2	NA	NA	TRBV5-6	TGTGCCAGCAGCCCAACCTCGGGAATTCTCGCCGGGGAGCTGTTTTTT	CASSPTSGILAGELFF
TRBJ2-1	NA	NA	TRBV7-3	TGTGCCAGCAGCTTAACCCCGCGCTCCTACAATGAGCAGTTCTTC	CASSLTPRSYNEQFF
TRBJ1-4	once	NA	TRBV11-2	TGTGCCAGCAGCCGCAGGGCAACTAATGAAAAACTGTTTTTT	CASSRRATNEKLFF
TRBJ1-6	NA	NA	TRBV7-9	TGTGCCAGCAGCGAGCAGGGGAAGGGATCACCCCTCCACTTT	CASSEQGKGSPLHF
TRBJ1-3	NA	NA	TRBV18	TGTGCCAGCTCACCCTTCGGAAACACCATATATTTT	CASSPFGNTIYF
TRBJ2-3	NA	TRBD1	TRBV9	TGTGCCAGCAGCGTTTCAGGACAGGGCGCAGATACGCAGTATTTT	CASSVSGQGADTQYF
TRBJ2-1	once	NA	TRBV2	TGTGCCAGCAGTCAACAGGGCTACAATGAGCAGTTCTTC	CASSQQGYNEQFF
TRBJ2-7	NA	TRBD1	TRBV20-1	TGCAGTGCTAGTAGTTATTGGACAGGGAAGGTTGGGGGTAATTACGAGCAGTACTTC	CSASSYWTGKVGGNYEQYF
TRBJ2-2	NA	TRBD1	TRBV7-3	TGTGCCAGCAGCTTAGAGAGGGGGCTAAACACCGGGGAGCTGTTTTTT	CASSLERGLNTGELFF
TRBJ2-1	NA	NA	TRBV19	TGTGCCAGCAAGACCGATCCCCACGAAGGACACCGGTTCTTC	CASKTDPHEGHRFF
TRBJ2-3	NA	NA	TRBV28	TGTGCCAGCACCTCCCCTGGGGGAGGAAATACGCAGTATTTT	CASTSPGGGNTQYF
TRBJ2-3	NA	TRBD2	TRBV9	TGTGCCAGCAGCGCCAGTCCGTCCGGGGGGGGCACAGATACGCAGTATTTT	CASSASPSGGGTDTQYF